The clone carrying this T cell receptor beta chain was seen ten or more times. These data belong to a study of regulatory T cells in long-lasting Graves disease. Looking at the study overall: Less than 3 months of antithyroid drugs had been taken by newly diagnosed Graves' patients.

Germline loops: CDR1 PRHDT, CDR2 FYEKMQ (reference sequence). With 2 bases removed from V and 7 bases from J, the gap between germline ends came to 8 bases. This CDR3 has 13 residues. With iRepertoire HTBI primers and Arm-PCR of CDR3 regions, TCR beta libraries were built. TCRdb used MiXCR to reprocess the multiplex PCR reads, holding one entry per CDR3 protein. In the table there are about 530,000 distinct CDR3 sequences, approximately 16% of which are singletons. As for time point: newly diagnosed GD, antithyroid drugs for less than 3 months. PBMC-derived RNA was used for the TCR library. One endocrinology department in Xi'an, China, was where patients came from. The data were also submitted as part of a second study, on T cells in Graves' hyperthyroidism and ophthalmopathy. That study adds: Most thyroid clonotypes expanded above 0.001 appeared in blood too.

The starting material was peripheral blood mononuclear cells (PBMCs), obtained at new diagnosis, from a patient treated with antithyroid drugs. This sequence was found in a woman between 40 and 65 years old with Graves disease. The V gene is TRBV13, the J gene TRBJ1-4; no firm D call. CDR3 region: CASSLKRSEKLFF. The DNA of the CDR3 is TGTGCCAGCAGCTTAAAACGTTCTGAAAAACTGTTTTTT.